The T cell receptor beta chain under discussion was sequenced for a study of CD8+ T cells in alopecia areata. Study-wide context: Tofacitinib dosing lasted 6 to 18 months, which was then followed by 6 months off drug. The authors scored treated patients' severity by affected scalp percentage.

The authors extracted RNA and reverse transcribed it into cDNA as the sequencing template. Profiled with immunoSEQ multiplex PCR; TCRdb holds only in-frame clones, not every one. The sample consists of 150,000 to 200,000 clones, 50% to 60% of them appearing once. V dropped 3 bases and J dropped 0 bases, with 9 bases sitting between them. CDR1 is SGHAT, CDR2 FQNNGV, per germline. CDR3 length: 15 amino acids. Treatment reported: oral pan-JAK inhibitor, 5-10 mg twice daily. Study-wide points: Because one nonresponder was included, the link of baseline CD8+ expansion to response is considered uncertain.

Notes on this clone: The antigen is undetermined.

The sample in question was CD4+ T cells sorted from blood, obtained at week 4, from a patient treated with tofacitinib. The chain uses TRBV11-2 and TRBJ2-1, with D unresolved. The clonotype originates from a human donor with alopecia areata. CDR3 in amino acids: CASSLTLISYNEQFF. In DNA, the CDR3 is TGTGCCAGCAGCTTGACACTTATCTCCTACAATGAGCAGTTCTTC.